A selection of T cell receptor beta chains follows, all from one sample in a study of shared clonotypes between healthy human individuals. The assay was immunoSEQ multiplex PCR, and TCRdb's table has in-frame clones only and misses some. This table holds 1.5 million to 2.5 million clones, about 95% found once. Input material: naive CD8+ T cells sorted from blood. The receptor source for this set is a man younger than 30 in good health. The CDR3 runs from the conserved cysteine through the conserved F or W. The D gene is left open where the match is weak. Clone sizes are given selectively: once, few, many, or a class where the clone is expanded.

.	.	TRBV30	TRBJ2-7	CAWTYDLGGVNEQYF	TGTGCCTGGACCTACGACCTAGGGGGAGTCAACGAGCAGTACTTC
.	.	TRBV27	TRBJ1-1	CASSLGTNTEAFF	TGTGCCAGCAGTTTGGGGACGAACACTGAAGCTTTCTTT
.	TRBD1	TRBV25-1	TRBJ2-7	CASKLTGGYEQYF	TGTGCCAGCAAGTTAACAGGGGGCTACGAGCAGTACTTC
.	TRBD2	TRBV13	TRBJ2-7	CASSQGGLGSEQYF	TGTGCCAGCAGCCAGGGAGGGTTGGGGTCCGAGCAGTACTTC
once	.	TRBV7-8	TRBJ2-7	CASSLGPSYEQYF	TGTGCCAGCAGCTTAGGGCCGAGCTACGAGCAGTACTTC
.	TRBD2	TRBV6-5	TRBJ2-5	CASSSVAGLRETQYF	TGTGCCAGCAGCAGTGTAGCGGGCCTGCGGGAGACCCAGTACTTC
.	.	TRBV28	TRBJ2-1	CASSSGGWDGEQFF	TGTGCCAGCAGTTCCGGGGGCTGGGATGGTGAGCAGTTCTTC
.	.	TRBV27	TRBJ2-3	CASSLYGPDASEF	TGTGCCAGCAGTTTATACGGGCCAGACGCCTCCGAATTT
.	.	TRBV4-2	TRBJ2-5	CASSQDGGGAEQETQYF	TGTGCCAGCAGCCAAGATGGAGGGGGGGCAGAACAAGAGACCCAGTACTTC
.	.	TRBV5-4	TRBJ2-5	CASSLRSSETQYF	TGTGCCAGCAGCTTGCGGAGTAGCGAGACCCAGTACTTC
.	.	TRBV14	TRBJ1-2	CASSQEANYGYTF	TGTGCCAGCAGCCAAGAAGCAAACTATGGCTACACCTTC
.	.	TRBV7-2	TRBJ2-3	CASSLDGDITDTQYF	TGTGCCAGCAGCTTAGATGGGGATATCACAGATACGCAGTATTTT
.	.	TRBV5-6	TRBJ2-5	CASSLKNQETQYF	TGTGCCAGCAGCTTGAAGAACCAAGAGACCCAGTACTTC
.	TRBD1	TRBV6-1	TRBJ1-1	CASLDRAVVAFF	TGTGCCAGCTTGGACAGGGCGGTTGTAGCTTTCTTT
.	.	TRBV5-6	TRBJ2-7	CASSYGTGGYEQYF	TGTGCCAGCAGCTATGGGACTGGGGGCTACGAGCAGTACTTC
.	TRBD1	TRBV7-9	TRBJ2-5	CASSSGTGAVYQETQYF	TGTGCCAGCAGTTCCGGGACAGGAGCCGTCTACCAAGAGACCCAGTACTTC